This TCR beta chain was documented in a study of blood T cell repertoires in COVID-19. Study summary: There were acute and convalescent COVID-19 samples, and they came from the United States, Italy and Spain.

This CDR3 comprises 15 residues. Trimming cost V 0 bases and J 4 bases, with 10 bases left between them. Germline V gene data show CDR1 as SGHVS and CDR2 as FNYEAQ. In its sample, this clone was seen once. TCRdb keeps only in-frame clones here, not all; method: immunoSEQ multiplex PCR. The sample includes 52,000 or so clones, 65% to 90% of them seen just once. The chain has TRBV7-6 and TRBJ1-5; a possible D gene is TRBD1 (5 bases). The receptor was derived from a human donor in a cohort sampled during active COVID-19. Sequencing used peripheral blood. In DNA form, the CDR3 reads TGTGCCAGCAGCTTAGCCGACAGACGAAATCAGCCCCAGCATTTT. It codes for CASSLADRRNQPQHF.